This T cell receptor beta chain comes out of a study of blood T cell repertoires in COVID-19. Under the authors' procedure: Scientists estimated how many nucleated cells there were by amplifying reference gene primers. TCRdb's copy holds only in-frame clones and misses some; the assay was immunoSEQ multiplex PCR. D and trimming were read from the DNA, whereas the V and J calls and clone size are those reported in that table. Of about 210,000 clones in the sample, around 86% were seen once. The V gene end was trimmed by 3 bases and the J gene end by 2 bases; junction bases not matched to a gene: 2. This CDR3 contains 15 residues. Germline V gene lookup returns CDR1 SGHNT and CDR2 YYREEE (reference sequence).

This TCR derives from a man between 60 and 75 years old with acute or convalescent COVID-19. Sequenced: peripheral blood. This chain connects TRBV5-4 to TRBJ2-3; the match to TRBD2 covers 11 bases. The CDR3 DNA sequence: TGTGCCAGCAGCTCTAGCGGGGGGCCCACAGATACGCAGTATTTT. This codes for CASSSSGGPTDTQYF.